These 24 T cell receptor beta chains were all obtained from the same sample, sequenced in a study of OX40 agonist ivuxolimab in advanced cancers. Sequencing used immunoSEQ multiplex PCR; TCRdb keeps in-frame clones, though not all of them. In the table there are roughly 60,000 clones, 84% of which are singletons. The source material was CD4+ or CD8+ T cells sorted from blood, sampled in a trial of the OX40 agonist ivuxolimab. The receptors derive from an adult with an advanced solid tumor such as melanoma, head and neck, liver or kidney cancer.

V is TRBV10-3 and J is TRBJ1-2; 12 bases align to TRBD1. The CDR3 contains 17 residues. V lost 8 bases, J lost 8 bases, and 18 bases stayed unmatched. CDR1 and CDR2 (germline): ENHRY, SYGVKD. The CDR3 reads CAIASSPRGQGAGGYTF. CDR3 bases: TGTGCCATCGCATCCTCCCCTCGGGGACAGGGGGCGGGAGGCTACACCTTC.

In its sample, this clone was seen a few times. The chain carries TRBV5-1 and TRBJ2-1; weak D call: TRBD2 (5 bases). Germline V lookup: CDR1 SGHRS, CDR2 YFSETQ. V was pared by 0 bases and J by 9 bases, with 13 bases between. The CDR3 consists of 14 residues. The CDR3 DNA reads as TGCGCCAGCAGCTTGGAAGGTCCTAGCACTGAGCAGTTCTTC. It specifies CASSLEGPSTEQFF.

This sequence joins TRBV10-2 and TRBJ1-3, with 7 nucleotides matching TRBD1. Per the germline V gene, CDR1 is WSHSY and CDR2 is SAAADI. The CDR3 has 15 residues. The J segment lost 0 bases and the V segment lost 6 bases, leaving 5 bases of the junction unmatched. The CDR3 DNA sequence: TGCGCCAGCAGCCGACAGGGAAGCTCTGGAAACACCATATATTTT. Protein: CASSRQGSSGNTIYF.

The CDR3 coding sequence is TGTGCCAGCTCATCCTACATGGACAGCCAAGAGACCCAGTACTTC. Encoded protein: CASSSYMDSQETQYF. J is TRBJ2-5 and V is TRBV18; tentative D call: TRBD1 (6 bases). Trimming cost V 5 bases and J 1 base, with 14 bases left between them. CDR3 length equals 15 residues. CDR1 is KGHSH, CDR2 LQKENI, per germline.

This clone has more than one count but fewer than ten. The rearrangement links TRBV10-3 to TRBJ1-1; D might be TRBD1 (5 bases). Looked up from germline, CDR1 is ENHRY and CDR2 is SYGVKD. CDR3 length equals 11 residues. Trimming stripped 7 bases from V and 4 bases from J, with 7 bases between. The CDR3 reads CAITGGTEAFF. The CDR3 DNA sequence: TGTGCCATCACCGGGGGCACTGAAGCTTTCTTT.

The chain has TRBV19 and TRBJ2-7; 11 bases map to TRBD1. Germline CDR1 LNHDA, CDR2 SQIVND (reference sequence). The CDR3 runs to 17 residues. Trimming cost V 3 bases and J 5 bases; bases outside gene matches: 12. CDR3 nucleotide sequence: TGTGCCAGTAGTATTGGGATTCGGACAGGGGGCGGACACGAGCAGTACTTC. This gives the protein CASSIGIRTGGGHEQYF.

J is TRBJ2-5 and V is TRBV19; D unresolved. V dropped 5 bases and J dropped 4 bases, with 11 bases sitting between them. CDR1 is LNHDA, CDR2 SQIVND, per germline (reference sequence). The CDR3 spans 13 residues. This CDR3 reads CASSVTDGETQYF. In DNA form, the CDR3 reads TGTGCCAGTAGTGTTACAGATGGAGAGACCCAGTACTTC.

This rearrangement joins TRBV19 to TRBJ2-1; 7 nucleotides agree with TRBD1. This CDR3 is built from 17 residues. Unmatched junction bases numbered 8, after V lost 0 bases and J lost 3 bases. CDR1 and CDR2 (germline): LNHDA, SQIVND (reference sequence). The CDR3 is CASSIDLWPGGYNEQFF. In nucleotides, the CDR3 is TGTGCCAGTAGTATAGATCTTTGGCCAGGGGGCTACAATGAGCAGTTCTTC. Filled out from reference TRBV19 and TRBJ2-1, the complete variable domain reads DGGITQSPKYLFRKEGQNVTLSCEQNLNHDAMYWYRQDPGQGLRLIYYSQIVNDFQKGDIAEGYSVSREKKESFPLTVTSAQKNPTAFYLCASSIDLWPGGYNEQFFGPGTRLTVL.

V and J are TRBV27 and TRBJ2-2, with D possibly matching TRBD1 (7 bases). Germline assignment: CDR1 MNHEY and CDR2 SMNVEV (reference sequence). The V and J ends lost 4 bases and 7 bases respectively, with 16 bases between them. The CDR3 runs 15 residues. The CDR3 loop is CASSYLRGDDGELFF. The CDR3, as DNA: TGTGCCAGCAGTTATCTCAGGGGGGACGACGGGGAGCTGTTTTTT.

The chain is built from TRBV5-6 and TRBJ2-3, with D possibly TRBD2 on 6 matching bases. Trimming took 2 bases from V and 5 from J, leaving 15 bases between them. Per the germline V gene, CDR1 is SGHDT and CDR2 is YYEEEE. The CDR3 sequence is 15 residues long. DNA for the CDR3: TGTGCCAGCAGCTTTCGGCTAGGAGGGCGAGATACGCAGTATTTT. Encoded protein: CASSFRLGGRDTQYF.

V gene TRBV9 combines with J gene TRBJ2-2, with 7 bases lining up with TRBD1. CDR1 is SGDLS, CDR2 YYNGEE, per germline. CDR3 length equals 15 residues. J was trimmed by 2 bases and V by 3 bases; bases with no gene match: 4. The CDR3 DNA follows: TGTGCCAGCAGCGCGAAGGGGGCCAACACCGGGGAGCTGTTTTTT. It translates to CASSAKGANTGELFF. Complete variable domain (other parts from reference TRBV9 and TRBJ2-2): DSGVTQTPKHLITATGQRVTLRCSPRSGDLSVYWYQQSLDQGLQFLIQYYNGEERAKGNILERFSAQQFPDLHSELNLSSLELGDSALYFCASSAKGANTGELFFGEGSRLTVL.

V and J are TRBV6-1 and TRBJ1-2; D not resolved. Germline V gene sequence: CDR1 MNHNS, CDR2 SASEGT. This CDR3 comprises 14 residues. The V end lost 9 bases, the J end lost 4 bases, and 18 bases lay between the germline ends. CDR3 sequence reads: CASLPGPQVYGYTF. The CDR3 bases are TGTGCCAGTCTACCCGGGCCTCAAGTCTATGGCTACACCTTC.

V and J are TRBV7-9 and TRBJ2-7; 7 bases line up with TRBD2. The CDR3 is made up of 15 amino acids. The germline V gene has CDR1 SEHNR and CDR2 FQNEAQ (reference sequence). J lost 0 bases, V lost 1 base, and 3 bases had no gene match. The CDR3 is CASSLGGTTSYEQYF. CDR3 bases: TGTGCCAGCAGCTTAGGGGGGACTACCTCCTACGAGCAGTACTTC. The whole variable domain, remainder taken from reference TRBV7-9 and TRBJ2-7, is DTGVSQNPRHKITKRGQNVTFRCDPISEHNRLYWYRQTLGQGPEFLTYFQNEAQLEKSRLLSDRFSAERPKGSFSTLEIQRTEQGDSAMYLCASSLGGTTSYEQYFGPGTRLTVT.

This chain connects TRBV4-3 to TRBJ1-2; 7 bases align to TRBD1. V lost 0 bases and J lost 3; bases outside the gene matches: 13. Germline CDR1 reads LGHNA; CDR2 reads YSLEER. The CDR3 covers 18 residues. Written as DNA, the CDR3 is TGCGCCAGCAGCCAAGATGTAGAAGTAACGACAGGGTACTATGGCTACACCTTC. This codes for CASSQDVEVTTGYYGYTF.

This clone was recorded a few times. The CDR3 region is CASSLSASGASFSYEQYF. Here the CDR3 DNA reads TGCGCCAGCAGCTTGAGTGCTAGCGGGGCCTCTTTCTCCTACGAGCAGTACTTC. The chain employs TRBV5-1 and TRBJ2-7; TRBD2 matches at 9 bases. The CDR3 runs to 18 residues. The germline V gene encodes CDR1 SGHRS and CDR2 YFSETQ. The trim removed 1 base at V and 0 bases at J, leaving 11 bases unmatched.

The V and J genes are TRBV19 and TRBJ1-5, with D perhaps matching TRBD1 (5 bases). V was cut by 0 bases and J by 5 bases, with 14 bases left in between. The germline CDR1 and CDR2 sequences are LNHDA and SQIVND (reference sequence). CDR3 length: 16 amino acids. CDR3 residues: CASSIDQRTSYQPQHF. CDR3 nucleotides: TGTGCCAGTAGTATAGATCAGCGGACATCTTATCAGCCCCAGCATTTT.

The chain is built from TRBV5-6 and TRBJ2-2; D might be TRBD2 (5 bases). This CDR3 region has 15 residues. CDR1 is SGHDT, CDR2 YYEEEE, per germline. The ends were cut back, 4 bases at V and 2 bases at J, with 12 bases in the middle. CDR3: CASSELTINTGELFF. The CDR3 DNA reads TGTGCCAGCAGCGAGTTGACTATTAACACCGGGGAGCTGTTTTTT.

This chain connects TRBV6-6 to TRBJ1-2; D might be TRBD1 (5 bases). The CDR3 loop spans 13 amino acids. Germline V gene lookup returns CDR1 MNHNY and CDR2 SVGAGI (reference sequence). With 5 bases removed from V and 2 bases from J, the gap between germline ends came to 9 bases. The CDR3 sequence is CASSDQGNYGYTF. CDR3 nucleotide sequence: TGTGCCAGCAGTGACCAGGGAAACTATGGCTACACCTTC.

The count of this clone is one. The chain links TRBV14 to TRBJ1-2, with D unresolved. The germline V gene encodes CDR1 SGHDN and CDR2 FVKESK. The CDR3 runs to 18 residues. V was pared by 0 bases and J by 1 base, with 18 bases between. CDR3 sequence (DNA): TGTGCCAGCAGCCAAGATGGGCCGGGTACGATTCTTAACTATGGCTACACCTTC. Translated, it gives CASSQDGPGTILNYGYTF. Based on the CDR3 plus reference TRBV14 and TRBJ1-2, the full variable domain is EAGVTQFPSHSVIEKGQTVTLRCDPISGHDNLYWYRRVMGKEIKFLLHFVKESKQDESGMPNNRFLAERTGGTYSTLKVQPAELEDSGVYFCASSQDGPGTILNYGYTFGSGTRLTVV.

This chain uses TRBV7-2 with TRBJ2-7; 7 positions match TRBD1. The CDR3 spans 14 residues. Looked up from germline, CDR1 is SGHTA and CDR2 is FQGNSA. The J segment lost 7 bases and the V segment lost 5 bases, leaving 11 bases of the junction unmatched. DNA for the CDR3: TGTGCCAGCAGCCCCGACAGGGACGTACGGGAGCAGTACTTC. Translation gives CASSPDRDVREQYF.

CDR3 residues: CASSLSAPSTDTQYF. As DNA, the CDR3 is TGCGCCAGCAGCTTGTCCGCGCCAAGCACAGATACGCAGTATTTT. The J gene is TRBJ2-3, the V gene TRBV5-1; D is ambiguous. This CDR3 is 15 amino acids long. From germline, CDR1 is SGHRS and CDR2 YFSETQ. The V gene lost 1 base and the J gene lost 0 bases, with 9 bases spanning the gap.

The genes are TRBV29-1 and TRBJ2-1, with 9 bases matching TRBD2. CDR1 is SQVTM, CDR2 ANQGSEA, per germline. This CDR3 region has 12 residues. V shed 7 bases and J 15 bases; nucleotides not matched to a gene: 13. CDR3 coding DNA: TGCAGCGGGACCCCTAGCGGGACTGGGGTGTTCTTC. Translated: CSGTPSGTGVFF.

The genes are TRBV5-1 and TRBJ2-2, with 13 bases fitting TRBD2. With 4 bases clipped from V and 4 bases from J, the junction kept 7 bases outside the gene matches. The germline V gene encodes CDR1 SGHRS and CDR2 YFSETQ. The CDR3 covers 17 residues. CDR3 sequence reads: CASSPGLAGRITGELFF. The CDR3 DNA reads TGCGCCAGCAGCCCGGGACTAGCGGGAAGAATCACCGGGGAGCTGTTTTTT. Full variable domain (rest looked up from reference TRBV5-1 and TRBJ2-2): KAGVTQTPRYLIKTRGQQVTLSCSPISGHRSVSWYQQTPGQGLQFLFEYFSETQRNKGNFPGRFSGRQFSNSRSEMNVSTLELGDSALYLCASSPGLAGRITGELFFGEGSRLTVL.

The genes are TRBV19 and TRBJ1-5; TRBD1 matches at 8 bases. There are 17 residues in the CDR3. In germline, CDR1 is LNHDA, CDR2 SQIVND (reference sequence). J gave up 0 bases and V 8 bases, and 12 bases lay outside the gene matches. CDR3 nucleotide sequence: TGTGCCAGTTCCGAGCAGGGGACAGGATTTAGCAATCAGCCCCAGCATTTT. Translation gives CASSEQGTGFSNQPQHF.